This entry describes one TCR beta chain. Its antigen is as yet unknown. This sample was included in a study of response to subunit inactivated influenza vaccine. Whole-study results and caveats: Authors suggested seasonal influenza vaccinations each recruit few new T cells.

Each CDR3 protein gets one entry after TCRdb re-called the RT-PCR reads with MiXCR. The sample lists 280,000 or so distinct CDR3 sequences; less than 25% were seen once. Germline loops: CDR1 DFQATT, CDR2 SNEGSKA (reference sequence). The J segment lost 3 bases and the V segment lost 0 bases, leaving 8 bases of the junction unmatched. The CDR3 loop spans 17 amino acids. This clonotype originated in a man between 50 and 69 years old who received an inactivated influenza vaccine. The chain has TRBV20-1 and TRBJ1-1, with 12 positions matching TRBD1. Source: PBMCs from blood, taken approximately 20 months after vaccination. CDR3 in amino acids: CSARDLGQGAFDTEAFF. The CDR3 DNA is TGCAGTGCTAGAGATCTGGGACAGGGGGCCTTCGACACTGAAGCTTTCTTT.